This is a list of T cell receptor beta chains from one sample in a study of CD8 T cells in ankylosing spondylitis. TCRdb re-called the 5' RACE reads through MiXCR, storing one row per CDR3 protein. The data show around 150,000 distinct CDR3 sequences, around 42% seen once. What was sequenced was synovial fluid, either unsorted or a sorted T cell fraction (not recorded which). The receptor set was obtained from a male donor with ankylosing spondylitis. Both conserved end residues are part of each CDR3. The D gene is left open where the match is weak. Clone size is given for some rows only: seen once, a few or many times, or a class if the clone is expanded.

abundance	d_gene	len	j_gene	v_gene	CDR3nt	CDR3aa
.	.	17	TRBJ2-1	TRBV7-2	TGTGCCAGCAGCTTAAGGGTTGGGGCGGACTCCTACAATGAGCAGTTCTTC	CASSLRVGADSYNEQFF
.	.	15	TRBJ1-1	TRBV3-1	TGTGCCAGCAGCCCCTATACAAAGACCGTCACTGAAGCTTTCTTT	CASSPYTKTVTEAFF
.	.	19	TRBJ2-1	TRBV5-1	TGCGCCAGCAGCTTGGCCTGGACTCTTGGGTTTAGCTCCTACAATGAGCAGTTCTTC	CASSLAWTLGFSSYNEQFF
.	.	15	TRBJ1-1	TRBV9	TGTGCCAGCAGCGTGGGGGTATCGGGCATCACTGAAGCTTTCTTT	CASSVGVSGITEAFF
few	TRBD1	17	TRBJ2-1	TRBV3-1	TGTGCCAGCAGCCAACCCCCCGGGACAGGAATCTACAATGAGCAGTTCTTC	CASSQPPGTGIYNEQFF
.	.	14	TRBJ1-4	TRBV10-2	TGCGCCAGCAGGGGTCCAGGGACTAATGAAAAACTGTTTTTT	CASRGPGTNEKLFF
.	TRBD1	15	TRBJ1-6	TRBV7-2	TGTGCCAGCAATAATCAGGGGGCGCGTAATTCACCCCTCCACTTT	CASNNQGARNSPLHF
.	.	14	TRBJ2-3	TRBV4-3	TGCGCCAGCAGCCAAGATTCCAGGCGAGATACGCAGTATTTT	CASSQDSRRDTQYF
.	TRBD2	17	TRBJ2-1	TRBV28	TGTGCCAGCACCAAAGGGCTAGCGGGAGGGGTTGGCAATGAGCAGTTCTTC	CASTKGLAGGVGNEQFF
few	.	15	TRBJ1-6	TRBV27	TGTGCCAGCAGGAAGAGGGGATCCTATAATTCACCCCTCCACTTT	CASRKRGSYNSPLHF